This is a list of T cell receptor beta chains from one sample in a study of OX40 agonist ivuxolimab in advanced cancers. Sequenced by immunoSEQ multiplex PCR; TCRdb stores in-frame clones only, minus some. The sample includes more than 6,500 clones, roughly 66% of them seen just once. The material was CD4+ or CD8+ T cells sorted from blood, obtained in a trial of the OX40 agonist ivuxolimab. Receptors were obtained from an adult with an advanced solid tumor such as melanoma, head and neck, liver or kidney cancer. Both conserved end residues are part of each CDR3. The D gene is left open where the match is weak. Rows may omit the clone size; those that give it use once, few, many or a size class.

abundance: NA; j_gene: TRBJ2-7; d_gene: NA; v_gene: TRBV7-9; CDR3nt: TGTGCCAGCAGCCTTTCAACCTACGAGCAGTACTTC; CDR3aa: CASSLSTYEQYF
abundance: NA; j_gene: TRBJ1-2; d_gene: NA; v_gene: TRBV7-9; CDR3nt: TGTGCCAGCAGCTTAGGTGGCGGTGGCTACACCTTC; CDR3aa: CASSLGGGGYTF
abundance: once; j_gene: TRBJ2-5; d_gene: NA; v_gene: TRBV27; CDR3nt: TGTGCCAGCAGTTTGGGGGGCGGAGAGACCCAGTACTTC; CDR3aa: CASSLGGGETQYF
abundance: many; j_gene: TRBJ2-7; d_gene: NA; v_gene: TRBV20-1; CDR3nt: TGCAGTGCTACCACAGGCTACGAGCAGTACTTC; CDR3aa: CSATTGYEQYF
abundance: NA; j_gene: TRBJ2-7; d_gene: TRBD1; v_gene: TRBV10-3; CDR3nt: TGTGCCATCGGACAGGGGGGTTGGTACGAGCAGTACTTC; CDR3aa: CAIGQGGWYEQYF
abundance: NA; j_gene: TRBJ2-3; d_gene: NA; v_gene: TRBV7-6; CDR3nt: TGTGCCAGCAGCTCCTTGAAGGATACGCAGTATTTT; CDR3aa: CASSSLKDTQYF
abundance: NA; j_gene: TRBJ2-1; d_gene: TRBD2; v_gene: TRBV4-3; CDR3nt: TGCGCCAGCAGCCATGGGTGGACTAGCGGGAAGATTGAGCAGTTCTTC; CDR3aa: CASSHGWTSGKIEQFF
abundance: NA; j_gene: TRBJ2-5; d_gene: TRBD1; v_gene: TRBV7-7; CDR3nt: TGTGCCAGCAGTCCCACCAGGGGGCAAGAGACCCAGTACTTC; CDR3aa: CASSPTRGQETQYF
abundance: NA; j_gene: TRBJ2-1; d_gene: TRBD2; v_gene: TRBV7-9; CDR3nt: TGTGCCAGCAGCTTAGAACGACTAGCTTTATCGAATGAGCAGTTCTTC; CDR3aa: CASSLERLALSNEQFF
abundance: NA; j_gene: TRBJ2-7; d_gene: TRBD2; v_gene: TRBV7-6; CDR3nt: TGTGCCAGCAGCTTACTCGCTAGCGGATCCTACGAGCAGTACTTC; CDR3aa: CASSLLASGSYEQYF
abundance: NA; j_gene: TRBJ2-7; d_gene: TRBD1; v_gene: TRBV10-1; CDR3nt: TGCGCCAGCAGTTCCCTGGGACAGGGGTTGATCGAGCAGTACTTC; CDR3aa: CASSSLGQGLIEQYF
abundance: few; j_gene: TRBJ2-2; d_gene: NA; v_gene: TRBV4-3; CDR3nt: TGCGCCAGCAGCCAAGATCTAAGCGACACCGGGGAGCTGTTTTTT; CDR3aa: CASSQDLSDTGELFF
abundance: NA; j_gene: TRBJ2-7; d_gene: TRBD1; v_gene: TRBV5-5; CDR3nt: TGTGCCAGCAGCACTGGACAGGGCGAAGTCGACGAGCAGTACTTC; CDR3aa: CASSTGQGEVDEQYF
abundance: NA; j_gene: TRBJ2-7; d_gene: TRBD2; v_gene: TRBV5-1; CDR3nt: TGCGCCAGCAGCTTGCCCGCGGGACTAGCGGGAAACGAGCAGTACTTC; CDR3aa: CASSLPAGLAGNEQYF
abundance: few; j_gene: TRBJ2-1; d_gene: TRBD2; v_gene: TRBV7-8; CDR3nt: TGTGCCAGCAGCTTCGCGGGGACTAGCGGGAGCTTTGAGCAGTTCTTC; CDR3aa: CASSFAGTSGSFEQFF
abundance: NA; j_gene: TRBJ2-7; d_gene: NA; v_gene: TRBV27; CDR3nt: TGTGCCAGCATGAGGAACTACGAGCAGTACTTC; CDR3aa: CASMRNYEQYF
abundance: NA; j_gene: TRBJ2-7; d_gene: NA; v_gene: TRBV7-9; CDR3nt: TGTGCCAGCAGCTTGGACATAACGGGCGAGCAGTACTTC; CDR3aa: CASSLDITGEQYF
abundance: NA; j_gene: TRBJ1-6; d_gene: NA; v_gene: TRBV7-6; CDR3nt: TGTGCCAGCAGCTTAACGACGGAGAGCTCCTATAATTCACCCCTCCACTTT; CDR3aa: CASSLTTESSYNSPLHF
abundance: NA; j_gene: TRBJ2-7; d_gene: TRBD2; v_gene: TRBV10-3; CDR3nt: TGTGCCATCAGTGATCCCGGGACTAGCGCCGCTTACGAGCAGTACTTC; CDR3aa: CAISDPGTSAAYEQYF
abundance: NA; j_gene: TRBJ2-1; d_gene: TRBD2; v_gene: TRBV27; CDR3nt: TGTGCCAGCAGTTTAGATGGGTCCGGGACTAGCGAATATTTCTACAATGAGCAGTTCTTC; CDR3aa: CASSLDGSGTSEYFYNEQFF
abundance: NA; j_gene: TRBJ2-3; d_gene: TRBD2; v_gene: TRBV10-3; CDR3nt: TGTGCCATCGGGACTAGCGGGCGGCGAACGCAGTATTTT; CDR3aa: CAIGTSGRRTQYF
abundance: NA; j_gene: TRBJ1-5; d_gene: NA; v_gene: TRBV6-8; CDR3nt: TGTGCCAGCAGTTACTCCAGGACAGTCAATCAGCCCCAGCATTTT; CDR3aa: CASSYSRTVNQPQHF
abundance: NA; j_gene: TRBJ2-3; d_gene: NA; v_gene: TRBV4-3; CDR3nt: TGCGCCAGCAGCCAAGGACCCACAGATACGCAGTATTTT; CDR3aa: CASSQGPTDTQYF
abundance: few; j_gene: TRBJ1-1; d_gene: TRBD1; v_gene: TRBV9; CDR3nt: TGTGCCAGCAGCGTAGAGGGGGCCCGTGAAGCTTTCTTT; CDR3aa: CASSVEGAREAFF
abundance: NA; j_gene: TRBJ1-1; d_gene: NA; v_gene: TRBV2; CDR3nt: TGTGCCAGCAGTGCGACAGAATTGAACACTGAAGCTTTCTTT; CDR3aa: CASSATELNTEAFF
abundance: NA; j_gene: TRBJ2-5; d_gene: NA; v_gene: TRBV21-1; CDR3nt: TGTGCCAGTCAGCGGATGACGAGGGAGACCCAGTACTTC; CDR3aa: CASQRMTRETQYF
abundance: NA; j_gene: TRBJ2-3; d_gene: TRBD2; v_gene: TRBV10-1; CDR3nt: TGCGCCAGCAGTGGCGGGACTAGCGGGGGGATTTTGACTAGCACAGATACGCAGTATTTT; CDR3aa: CASSGGTSGGILTSTDTQYF
abundance: NA; j_gene: TRBJ1-5; d_gene: NA; v_gene: TRBV28; CDR3nt: TGTGCCAGCAGGGGGCAGGGCGATCAGCCCCAGCATTTT; CDR3aa: CASRGQGDQPQHF
abundance: NA; j_gene: TRBJ1-2; d_gene: NA; v_gene: TRBV29-1; CDR3nt: TGCAGCGTTGAAACAGGAGCTAACTATGGCTACACCTTC; CDR3aa: CSVETGANYGYTF
abundance: NA; j_gene: TRBJ2-1; d_gene: NA; v_gene: TRBV29-1; CDR3nt: TGCAGCGTTGAAGAGGGGGCAGGGTTGAGTGAGCAGTTCTTC; CDR3aa: CSVEEGAGLSEQFF
abundance: NA; j_gene: TRBJ2-7; d_gene: NA; v_gene: TRBV25-1; CDR3nt: TGTGCCAGCAGTGAATCGGGACTGCCAACCTACGAGCAGTACTTC; CDR3aa: CASSESGLPTYEQYF
abundance: NA; j_gene: TRBJ1-4; d_gene: NA; v_gene: TRBV7-9; CDR3nt: TGTGCCAGCAGCTCAGATGAAAAACTGTTTTTT; CDR3aa: CASSSDEKLFF
abundance: NA; j_gene: TRBJ2-5; d_gene: NA; v_gene: TRBV7-9; CDR3nt: TGTGCCAGCAGCTCGCTAGAGGGCAGGGTGCGAGAGACCCAGTACTTC; CDR3aa: CASSSLEGRVRETQYF
abundance: NA; j_gene: TRBJ2-7; d_gene: NA; v_gene: TRBV7-2; CDR3nt: TGTGCCAGCAGCTTAACGGCAGGGGCCTACGAGCAGTACTTC; CDR3aa: CASSLTAGAYEQYF
abundance: NA; j_gene: TRBJ1-1; d_gene: NA; v_gene: TRBV11-2; CDR3nt: TGTGCCAGCAGCTTATGGGGGAACACTGAAGCTTTCTTT; CDR3aa: CASSLWGNTEAFF
abundance: NA; j_gene: TRBJ2-3; d_gene: NA; v_gene: TRBV6-5; CDR3nt: TGTGCCAGCAGTTACTCGGACCTCTCCTCCACAGATACGCAGTATTTT; CDR3aa: CASSYSDLSSTDTQYF
abundance: NA; j_gene: TRBJ2-1; d_gene: TRBD2; v_gene: TRBV4-1; CDR3nt: TGCGCCAGCAGCCAAAGGTGGGAGGGTCTAGAGAATGAGCAGTTCTTC; CDR3aa: CASSQRWEGLENEQFF
abundance: NA; j_gene: TRBJ2-5; d_gene: TRBD2; v_gene: TRBV7-9; CDR3nt: TGTGCCAGCAGCGAGGGACTAGCGGAACAAGAGACCCAGTACTTC; CDR3aa: CASSEGLAEQETQYF
abundance: NA; j_gene: TRBJ2-7; d_gene: TRBD1; v_gene: TRBV2; CDR3nt: TGTGCCAGCAGTGAACCCGGGACAGTCTACGAGCAGTACTTC; CDR3aa: CASSEPGTVYEQYF
abundance: few; j_gene: TRBJ1-2; d_gene: NA; v_gene: TRBV7-2; CDR3nt: TGTGCCAGCAGCTCAAGTGTCAACTATGGCTACACCTTC; CDR3aa: CASSSSVNYGYTF
abundance: few; j_gene: TRBJ2-1; d_gene: NA; v_gene: TRBV7-9; CDR3nt: TGTGCCAGCAGCTGGAACGATGAGCAGTTCTTC; CDR3aa: CASSWNDEQFF
abundance: NA; j_gene: TRBJ2-3; d_gene: TRBD2; v_gene: TRBV7-2; CDR3nt: TGTGCCAGCAGCTTAGACGGACTAGCGGGGGTGACAGATACGCAGTATTTT; CDR3aa: CASSLDGLAGVTDTQYF
abundance: few; j_gene: TRBJ1-2; d_gene: NA; v_gene: TRBV11-2; CDR3nt: TGTGCCAGCAGCCTACAGGGAACGCGCTATGGCTACACCTTC; CDR3aa: CASSLQGTRYGYTF
abundance: once; j_gene: TRBJ1-5; d_gene: TRBD1; v_gene: TRBV28; CDR3nt: TGTGCCAGCAGTTACCCCGGACAGGGGGCAAATCAGCCCCAGCATTTT; CDR3aa: CASSYPGQGANQPQHF
abundance: few; j_gene: TRBJ2-7; d_gene: TRBD2; v_gene: TRBV6-1; CDR3nt: TGTGCCAGCAGTGAGGAGAAGCGGGAGGGGGACGAGCAGTACTTC; CDR3aa: CASSEEKREGDEQYF
abundance: NA; j_gene: TRBJ2-2; d_gene: NA; v_gene: TRBV9; CDR3nt: TGTGCCAGCAGCGTAGGGACCGGGGAGCTGTTTTTT; CDR3aa: CASSVGTGELFF
abundance: NA; j_gene: TRBJ2-1; d_gene: TRBD2; v_gene: TRBV27; CDR3nt: TGTGCCAGCAGTTTCACCATAGCGGGGGTAAACAATGAGCAGTTCTTC; CDR3aa: CASSFTIAGVNNEQFF
abundance: NA; j_gene: TRBJ2-3; d_gene: NA; v_gene: TRBV7-9; CDR3nt: TGTGCCAGCAGCCTCACAGCAGATACGCAGTATTTT; CDR3aa: CASSLTADTQYF
abundance: NA; j_gene: TRBJ2-7; d_gene: TRBD2; v_gene: TRBV6-1; CDR3nt: TGTGCCAGCAGTTTAGCGGGGCTTAGCTCCTACGAGCAGTACTTC; CDR3aa: CASSLAGLSSYEQYF
abundance: NA; j_gene: TRBJ2-7; d_gene: NA; v_gene: TRBV7-2; CDR3nt: TGCGCCAGCAGCCAAGACTTCAGGGGTACCTACGAGCAGTACTTC; CDR3aa: CASSQDFRGTYEQYF